The 28 T cell receptor beta chains below were found in one sample sequenced in a study of cytomegalovirus exposure and HLA in healthy donors. The PCR made use of 60 Vbeta and 13 Jbeta primers. The repertoire was sequenced with immunoSEQ multiplex PCR; TCRdb's copy has only in-frame clones and lacks some. This sample has fewer than 150,000 clones, with 80% found just once. The sample taken for sequencing was PBMCs. The receptors derive from a man aged 25 to 40 in good health and CMV-seronegative.

V usage is TRBV7-9 and J usage is TRBJ1-1, with 8 bases matching TRBD1. Germline values: CDR1 SEHNR, CDR2 FQNEAQ (reference sequence). With 1 base clipped from V and 11 bases from J, the junction kept 15 bases outside the gene matches. This CDR3 comprises 16 residues. In DNA, the CDR3 is TGTGCCAGCAGCTTAGGAATGGGCCCAGGGGGCATCTGGGCTTTCTTT. This codes for CASSLGMGPGGIWAFF.

This rearrangement joins TRBV27 to TRBJ2-7; 9 bases agree with TRBD1. J lost 4 bases, V lost 7 bases, and 8 bases had no gene match. Germline CDR1 MNHEY, CDR2 SMNVEV (reference sequence). This CDR3 has 14 amino acids. The CDR3 here is CASTPGQGPYEQYF. The CDR3 DNA reads as TGTGCCAGCACCCCGGGACAGGGACCTTACGAGCAGTACTTC.

The chain combines TRBV7-9 with TRBJ1-2; the D gene is possibly TRBD1 (5 bases). V was cut by 1 base and J by 7 bases, with 10 bases left in between. The germline CDR1 and CDR2 sequences are SEHNR and FQNEAQ (reference sequence). The CDR3 consists of 13 residues. CDR3 coding DNA: TGTGCCAGCAGCTTAGATGTCGGGGGTGGCTACACCTTC. As protein: CASSLDVGGGYTF.

The chain combines TRBV10-1 with TRBJ1-1, with 7 nucleotides matching TRBD1. The CDR3 has 13 amino acids. The J segment lost 3 bases and the V segment lost 6 bases, leaving 4 bases of the junction unmatched. Per the germline V gene, CDR1 is WNHNN and CDR2 is SYGVQD (reference sequence). CDR3 sequence (DNA): TGCGCCAGCAGCCTCAGGGGGGACACTGAAGCTTTCTTT. It translates to CASSLRGDTEAFF.

The chain joins TRBV7-3 to TRBJ2-3, with 10 bases fitting TRBD2. The V segment lost 5 bases and the J segment 4 bases; nucleotides outside the gene matches: 9. CDR1 is SGHTA, CDR2 FQGTGA, per germline. The CDR3 has 16 residues. The CDR3 DNA reads TGTGCCAGCAGCCAATGGCCTAGCGGGAGCGCAGATACGCAGTATTTT. This sequence encodes CASSQWPSGSADTQYF. Full variable domain (missing parts from reference TRBV7-3 and TRBJ2-3): GAGVSQTPSNKVTEKGKYVELRCDPISGHTALYWYRQSLGQGPEFLIYFQGTGAADDSGLPNDRFFAVRPEGSVSTLKIQRTERGDSAVYLCASSQWPSGSADTQYFGPGTRLTVL.

The chain is built from TRBV28 and TRBJ2-3; 7 nucleotides align to TRBD2. J gave up 0 bases and V 8 bases, and 8 bases lay outside the gene matches. The CDR3 is 15 amino acids. CDR1 MDHEN and CDR2 SYDVKM come from the germline V gene. CDR3 region: CASHLSGTSTDTQYF. In DNA form, the CDR3 reads TGTGCCAGCCACTTGAGCGGGACCAGCACAGATACGCAGTATTTT.

The chain has TRBV9 and TRBJ2-7, with D unresolved. Germline CDR1 reads SGDLS; CDR2 reads YYNGEE. This CDR3 comprises 15 residues. V was trimmed by 3 bases and J by 4 bases, leaving 17 bases between them. DNA for the CDR3: TGTGCCAGCAGCGCCTCGACTGGCCAGTCATACGAGCAGTACTTC. It is translated as CASSASTGQSYEQYF.

The V call is TRBV18, the J call TRBJ1-5, with D hard to call. Deletions cut 0 bases from V and 6 bases from J, with 12 bases between. Germline V lookup: CDR1 KGHSH, CDR2 LQKENI. The CDR3 is 15 amino acids. CDR3 sequence reads: CASSPPNWGGQPQHF. The DNA for the CDR3 is TGTGCCAGCTCACCACCGAACTGGGGAGGTCAGCCCCAGCATTTT. The whole variable domain, filled in from reference TRBV18 and TRBJ1-5, reads NAGVMQNPRHLVRRRGQEARLRCSPMKGHSHVYWYRQLPEEGLKFMVYLQKENIIDESGMPKERFSAEFPKEGPSILRIQQVVRGDSAAYFCASSPPNWGGQPQHFGDGTRLSIL.

The J gene is TRBJ2-7, the V gene TRBV29-1; D possibly corresponds to TRBD2 (6 bases). This CDR3 contains 11 residues. CDR1 and CDR2 (germline): SQVTM, ANQGSEA. Trimming shortened V by 1 base and J by 5 bases, and 6 bases separated the two germline ends. The CDR3 nucleotides are TGCAGCGTTGAAGGGAGGGACGAGCAGTACTTC. The encoded protein is CSVEGRDEQYF.

The gene calls are TRBV6-1 and TRBJ2-2; 10 positions agree with TRBD2. The germline V gene has CDR1 MNHNS and CDR2 SASEGT. The CDR3 has 15 residues. V trimming: 11 bases; J trimming: 6 bases; junction bases outside the gene matches: 12. CDR3 amino acids: CALRKGTSESGELFF. The DNA for the CDR3 is TGTGCCCTCCGAAAGGGGACTAGCGAATCCGGGGAGCTGTTTTTT.

This clone has only a few counts. Other DNA sequences in this sample translate to the same CDR3. This sequence joins TRBV6-5 and TRBJ1-5, with 7 bases lining up with TRBD1. Germline-derived CDR1 and CDR2 are MNHEY and SVGAGI. There are 15 residues in the CDR3. V gave up 0 bases and J gave up 4 bases; unmatched junction bases: 3. This chain's CDR3 is CASSYSGQSNQPQHF. CDR3 DNA sequence: TGTGCCAGCAGTTACTCGGGACAGAGTAATCAGCCCCAGCATTTT.

The chain carries TRBV7-9 and TRBJ2-2; D is uncertain. Between the trimmed V and J ends, which lost 5 bases and 1 base, there was a span of 5 bases. There are 13 residues in the CDR3. Germline CDR1 and CDR2: SEHNR and FQNEAQ (reference sequence). DNA for the CDR3: TGTGCCAGCAGCCCAGAGAACACCGGGGAGCTGTTTTTT. Amino acid sequence: CASSPENTGELFF. Full variable domain (remainder filled in from reference TRBV7-9 and TRBJ2-2): DTGVSQNPRHKITKRGQNVTFRCDPISEHNRLYWYRQTLGQGPEFLTYFQNEAQLEKSRLLSDRFSAERPKGSFSTLEIQRTEQGDSAMYLCASSPENTGELFFGEGSRLTVL.

CDR3: CASSSRTGRGTEAFF. The CDR3 DNA reads TGTGCCAGCAGCTCACGGACAGGAAGAGGGACTGAAGCTTTCTTT. This chain links TRBV9 with TRBJ1-1, with 7 positions matching TRBD1. V was pared by 4 bases and J by 5 bases, with 11 bases of the junction left unmatched. CDR1 is SGDLS and CDR2 is YYNGEE in the germline V gene. The CDR3 is made up of 15 amino acids.

The chain uses TRBV6-5 and TRBJ2-3; 8 bases align to TRBD1. The J segment lost 4 bases and the V segment lost 2 bases, leaving 5 bases of the junction unmatched. Germline values: CDR1 MNHEY, CDR2 SVGAGI. The CDR3 sequence is 15 residues long. DNA for the CDR3: TGTGCCAGCAGTTACCGGACAGGGATCGCAGATACGCAGTATTTT. It is translated as CASSYRTGIADTQYF.

This chain connects TRBV6-1 to TRBJ2-7; 12 bases match TRBD2. CDR1 is MNHNS and CDR2 is SASEGT in the germline V gene. Trimming at V came to 3 bases and at J to 7 bases, leaving 7 bases not matched to a gene. The CDR3 loop spans 15 amino acids. CDR3: CASSESSGGAGEQYF. The CDR3 DNA is TGTGCCAGCAGTGAGTCTAGCGGGGGGGCGGGAGAGCAGTACTTC.

This chain joins TRBV27 and TRBJ1-2, with D possibly TRBD1 on 5 matching bases. The CDR3 covers 12 residues. With 10 bases removed from V and 8 bases from J, the gap between germline ends came to 17 bases. Germline V gene sequence: CDR1 MNHEY, CDR2 SMNVEV (reference sequence). In DNA form, the CDR3 reads TGTGCCACCCGCGCGGGGCTCGAAGGCTACACCTTC. It codes for CATRAGLEGYTF.

The rearrangement joins TRBV5-1 to TRBJ1-1; weak D call: TRBD1 (6 bases). Germline CDR1 is SGHRS and CDR2 is YFSETQ. V gave up 4 bases and J gave up 5 bases, with 12 bases separating them. This CDR3 region has 13 residues. CDR3 DNA sequence: TGCGCCAGCAGCAGAAAGAGGGGGACTGAAGCTTTCTTT. Protein: CASSRKRGTEAFF. The full variable domain, rest sourced from reference TRBV5-1 and TRBJ1-1, is KAGVTQTPRYLIKTRGQQVTLSCSPISGHRSVSWYQQTPGQGLQFLFEYFSETQRNKGNFPGRFSGRQFSNSRSEMNVSTLELGDSALYLCASSRKRGTEAFFGQGTRLTVV.

The chain couples TRBV5-1 to TRBJ2-7; D is uncertain. Trimming removed 0 bases from V and 1 base from J, with 8 bases in between. This CDR3 is 14 amino acids long. The germline CDR1 and CDR2 sequences are SGHRS and YFSETQ. This CDR3 reads CASSLGQASYEQYF. CDR3 coding DNA: TGCGCCAGCAGCTTGGGGCAGGCTTCCTACGAGCAGTACTTC.

This chain links TRBV5-1 with TRBJ2-1, with a possible D match to TRBD2 (5 bases). The CDR3 runs 15 residues. V was trimmed by 4 bases and J by 0 bases, leaving 11 bases between them. The germline CDR1 and CDR2 sequences are SGHRS and YFSETQ. The CDR3 DNA reads as TGCGCCAGCAGCATAGGACTCAACTCCTACAATGAGCAGTTCTTC. This encodes CASSIGLNSYNEQFF.

The J gene is TRBJ1-2, the V gene TRBV6-5, with 7 bases lining up with TRBD1. Germline assignment: CDR1 MNHEY and CDR2 SVGAGI. V shed 4 bases, J shed 2 bases, and the junction held 7 bases outside the gene matches. This CDR3 is built from 15 residues. The DNA for the CDR3 is TGTGCCAGCAGTTCGGGGGCGACAGGGAACTATGGCTACACCTTC. Protein product: CASSSGATGNYGYTF.

This clone was seen just once. The CDR3 protein is CATSRDQVDRNQPQHF. The CDR3 nucleotides are TGTGCCACCAGCAGAGATCAGGTAGACAGAAATCAGCCCCAGCATTTT. The rearrangement uses TRBV15 and TRBJ1-5, with a weak D call TRBD1 (5 bases). This CDR3 is built from 16 residues. CDR1 is LNHNV and CDR2 is YYDKDF in the germline V gene (reference sequence). The V end was cut by 0 bases, the J end by 4 bases, with 13 bases between.

This chain uses TRBV30 with TRBJ2-1; 14 bases line up with TRBD2. This CDR3 region has 15 residues. Germline V gene lookup returns CDR1 GTSNPN and CDR2 SVGIG (reference sequence). The ends lost 2 bases at V and 6 bases at J; junction bases unmatched: 3. CDR3 residues: CAWSTGTSGGNEQFF. CDR3 nucleotide sequence: TGTGCCTGGAGTACCGGGACTAGCGGGGGCAATGAGCAGTTCTTC.

The chain employs TRBV6-5 and TRBJ2-7; the match to TRBD1 covers 10 bases. Germline V gene data show CDR1 as MNHEY and CDR2 as SVGAGI. J was trimmed by 7 bases and V by 1 base; bases with no gene match: 7. The CDR3 totals 15 residues. CDR3 coding DNA: TGTGCCAGCAGTTACTGGGGGACAGGGGCTGGAGAGCAGTACTTC. Its translation: CASSYWGTGAGEQYF.

The V gene is TRBV7-2, the J gene TRBJ1-2; D possibly corresponds to TRBD1 (6 bases). The ends were cut back, 2 bases at V and 8 bases at J, with 18 bases in the middle. CDR3 length: 15 amino acids. Germline V gene sequence: CDR1 SGHTA, CDR2 FQGNSA. As DNA, the CDR3 is TGTGCCAGCAGCTTACCCCCGGGTGGGGGGGCGGGCTACACCTTC. It translates to CASSLPPGGGAGYTF.

J is TRBJ2-1 and V is TRBV7-9; 8 bases fit TRBD2. The germline gives CDR1 SEHNR, CDR2 FQNEAQ (reference sequence). Unmatched junction bases numbered 2, after V lost 4 bases and J lost 6 bases. CDR3 length equals 13 residues. CDR3 sequence reads: CASSSRGGNEQFF. The CDR3 DNA reads as TGTGCCAGCAGCTCCCGGGGGGGCAATGAGCAGTTCTTC.

The table lists this clone with a count of one. Being one base from a much bigger clone, this may be a read error. The V call is TRBV27, the J call TRBJ2-7; 9 nucleotides agree with TRBD1. Germline CDR1 is MNHEY and CDR2 is SMNVEV (reference sequence). The junction had 4 bases not matched to a gene; V was cut back by 5 bases and J by 2 bases. The CDR3 has 14 amino acids. CDR3 amino acids: CASSPRDRAYEQYF. The DNA for the CDR3 is TGTGCCAGCAGTCCCCGGGACAGGGCCTACGAGCAGTACTTC.

This clone was picked up a small number of times. The chain recombines TRBV5-4 with TRBJ2-1; TRBD2 matches at 11 bases. Germline-derived CDR1 and CDR2 are SGHNT and YYREEE (reference sequence). CDR3 length: 12 residues. V dropped 5 bases and J dropped 13; count of bases not matched to a gene: 5. The CDR3 nucleotides are TGTGCCAGCAGTTATGGACTAGCGGGTCAGTTCTTC. This translates into CASSYGLAGQFF.

J is TRBJ1-1 and V is TRBV7-9, with D possibly matching TRBD1 (5 bases). CDR1 and CDR2 from the germline V gene are SEHNR and FQNEAQ (reference sequence). Trimming took 4 bases from V and 8 from J, leaving 17 bases between them. The CDR3 has 14 residues. The CDR3 sequence: CASSSPGAGGEAFF. The CDR3 DNA follows: TGTGCCAGCAGCTCCCCTGGGGCAGGTGGGGAAGCTTTCTTT. Combining the CDR3 with reference TRBV7-9 and TRBJ1-1 gives the whole variable domain DTGVSQNPRHKITKRGQNVTFRCDPISEHNRLYWYRQTLGQGPEFLTYFQNEAQLEKSRLLSDRFSAERPKGSFSTLEIQRTEQGDSAMYLCASSSPGAGGEAFFGQGTRLTVV.